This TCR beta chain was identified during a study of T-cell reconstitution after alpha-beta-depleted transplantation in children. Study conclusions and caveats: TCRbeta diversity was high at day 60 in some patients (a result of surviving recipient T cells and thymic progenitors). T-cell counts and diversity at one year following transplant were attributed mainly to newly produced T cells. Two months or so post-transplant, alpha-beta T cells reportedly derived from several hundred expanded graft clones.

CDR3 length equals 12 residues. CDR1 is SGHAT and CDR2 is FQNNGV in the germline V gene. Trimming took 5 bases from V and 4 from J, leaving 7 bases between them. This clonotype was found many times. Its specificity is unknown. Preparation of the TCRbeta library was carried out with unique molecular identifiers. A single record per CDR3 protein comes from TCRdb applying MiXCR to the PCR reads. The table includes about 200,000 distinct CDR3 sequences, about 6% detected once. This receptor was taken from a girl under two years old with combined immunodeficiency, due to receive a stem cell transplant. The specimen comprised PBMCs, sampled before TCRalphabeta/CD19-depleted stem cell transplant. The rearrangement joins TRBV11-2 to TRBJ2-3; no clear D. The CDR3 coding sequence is TGTGCCAGCAGCCCTACAGCAGATACGCAGTATTTT. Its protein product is CASSPTADTQYF.